Below are 21 T cell receptor beta chains sequenced from a single sample in a study of neurological immune-mediated disorders. Using its own MiXCR run on the 5' RACE reads, TCRdb lists one record per CDR3 protein. The data contain around 16,000 distinct CDR3 sequences, 3% to 3.5% of them singletons. The sequenced sample was CD8+ T cells from blood. The source of these receptors is a woman aged 40 to 50 in good health.

This clonotype was recorded many times. The chain joins TRBV6-5 to TRBJ2-7; tentative D call: TRBD2 (5 bases). Looked up from germline, CDR1 is MNHEY and CDR2 is SVGAGI. This CDR3 has 14 residues. Between the trimmed V and J ends, which lost 2 bases and 2 bases, there was a span of 10 bases. This CDR3 reads CASSYGSRAYEQYF. The CDR3 DNA reads as TGTGCCAGCAGTTACGGCTCGAGGGCCTACGAGCAGTACTTC.

This clonotype showed up many times. The chain couples TRBV20-1 to TRBJ2-1; D is ambiguous. The CDR3 length is 16 residues. With 6 bases removed from V and 6 bases from J, the gap between germline ends came to 24 bases. Germline CDR1 reads DFQATT; CDR2 reads SNEGSKA (reference sequence). CDR3 in DNA: TGCAGTGCCGCCGATTCCGGATCGTACTCTCTCAATGAGCAGTTCTTC. Its protein is CSAADSGSYSLNEQFF.

This clonotype was counted ten times or more. The chain combines TRBV20-1 with TRBJ1-1, with 9 bases fitting TRBD1. V lost 3 bases to trimming and J lost 5 bases; unmatched junction nucleotides: 7. This CDR3 is 14 amino acids long. Germline CDR1 DFQATT, CDR2 SNEGSKA (reference sequence). CDR3: CSARPQGAMTEAFF. The DNA for the CDR3 is TGCAGTGCTAGGCCACAGGGGGCGATGACTGAAGCTTTCTTT.

This clonotype was seen repeatedly, ten times or more. This chain links TRBV7-2 with TRBJ1-2; TRBD1 might be the D (6 bases). This CDR3 is 14 amino acids long. The V gene lost 5 bases and the J gene lost 6 bases, with 16 bases spanning the gap. Germline V gene sequence: CDR1 SGHTA, CDR2 FQGNSA. The chain's CDR3 is CASSPWTEGDGYTF. CDR3 nucleotide sequence: TGTGCCAGCAGCCCGTGGACAGAGGGGGATGGCTACACCTTC.

In this sample, this clonotype turned up many times. The V gene is TRBV27, the J gene TRBJ2-1; 9 bases are shared with TRBD1. This CDR3 spans 16 amino acids. The ends lost 5 bases at V and 7 bases at J; junction bases unmatched: 12. Germline V CDR1 and CDR2: MNHEY, SMNVEV (reference sequence). The CDR3, as DNA: TGTGCCAGCAGTCCGACCGGGACAGGGAAGAATAATGAGCAGTTCTTC. The encoded protein is CASSPTGTGKNNEQFF.

This clonotype was recorded many times. The chain links TRBV20-1 to TRBJ1-4; 7 positions agree with TRBD1. The CDR3 runs 15 residues. The J segment lost 7 bases and the V segment lost 2 bases, leaving 10 bases of the junction unmatched. CDR1 and CDR2 from the germline V gene are DFQATT and SNEGSKA (reference sequence). CDR3 amino acids: CSARPPGQESEKLFF. CDR3 nucleotides: TGCAGTGCTAGACCCCCAGGACAGGAAAGTGAAAAACTGTTTTTT.

This clonotype was counted many times. The genes are TRBV7-9 and TRBJ2-2; D ambiguous. Trimming stripped 5 bases from V and 2 bases from J, with 9 bases between. Per the germline V gene, CDR1 is SEHNR and CDR2 is FQNEAQ (reference sequence). CDR3 length equals 14 residues. The CDR3 DNA reads as TGTGCCAGCAGCACATCCGGTAACACCGGGGAGCTGTTTTTT. Translated, it gives CASSTSGNTGELFF.

This clonotype was observed many times. This chain's CDR3 is CASSFQGILGDEQYF. The CDR3 coding sequence is TGTGCCAGCAGCTTCCAGGGGATACTAGGGGACGAGCAGTACTTC. V usage is TRBV9 and J usage is TRBJ2-7, with D tentatively TRBD1 (6 bases). CDR3 length equals 15 residues. V was trimmed by 4 bases and J by 5 bases, leaving 19 bases between them. Germline assignment: CDR1 SGDLS and CDR2 YYNGEE.

This clonotype has ten or more counts. The chain combines TRBV7-9 with TRBJ2-2; D uncertain. Trimming pared 10 bases from V and 1 base from J, leaving 13 bases between. Germline CDR1 SEHNR, CDR2 FQNEAQ (reference sequence). The CDR3 has 14 residues. CDR3 in amino acids: CATLHGGNTGELFF. Written as DNA, the CDR3 is TGTGCCACCCTACACGGTGGGAACACCGGGGAGCTGTTTTTT. Full variable domain (missing parts from reference TRBV7-9 and TRBJ2-2): DTGVSQNPRHKITKRGQNVTFRCDPISEHNRLYWYRQTLGQGPEFLTYFQNEAQLEKSRLLSDRFSAERPKGSFSTLEIQRTEQGDSAMYLCATLHGGNTGELFFGEGSRLTVL.

This clonotype was counted at least ten times. A read error may be the cause here, since a much bigger clone is one base away. J is TRBJ1-1 and V is TRBV29-1; D gene unclear. The CDR3 runs to 12 residues. CDR1 SQVTM and CDR2 ANQGSEA come from the germline V gene. The CDR3 region has the DNA TGCATCCGGACTGGGATGAACACTGAAGCTTTCTTT. This sequence encodes CIRTGMNTEAFF.

The CDR3 sequence is CASSSLRGRDTGELFF. CDR3 bases: TGTGCCAGCAGCTCGCTCAGGGGGCGCGACACCGGGGAGCTGTTTTTT. The chain is built from TRBV11-2 and TRBJ2-2; 8 bases are a match to TRBD1. CDR3 size: 16 residues. Germline loops: CDR1 SGHAT, CDR2 FQNNGV. Unmatched junction bases numbered 7, after V lost 4 bases and J lost 3 bases.

This clonotype was counted at least ten times. This chain uses TRBV5-1 with TRBJ2-1; 16 bases map to TRBD2. V was clipped by 3 bases and J by 7 bases; unmatched bases: 10. Germline V CDR1 and CDR2: SGHRS, YFSETQ. This CDR3 has 18 amino acids. CDR3 in DNA: TGCGCCAGCAGCTCGACCGGGACTAGCGGGAGGGCCGGGAATGAGCAGTTCTTC. Residues: CASSSTGTSGRAGNEQFF.

Many counts were recorded for this clonotype. The chain uses TRBV20-1 and TRBJ1-6; no firm D call. Trimming removed 5 bases at V and 10 bases at J, with 12 bases between. This CDR3 has 12 residues. Germline assignment: CDR1 DFQATT and CDR2 SNEGSKA (reference sequence). Here the CDR3 reads CSAWVRGSPLHF. CDR3 DNA: TGCAGTGCTTGGGTTCGAGGGTCACCCCTCCACTTT.

This clonotype was observed many times. In nucleotides, the CDR3 is TGCAGTGCCAACCTGGACAGTCACACTGAAGCTTTCTTT. It codes for CSANLDSHTEAFF. V gene TRBV20-1 combines with J gene TRBJ1-1; D is perhaps TRBD1 (6 bases). The germline V gene encodes CDR1 DFQATT and CDR2 SNEGSKA (reference sequence). This CDR3 is built from 13 residues. V lost 6 bases and J lost 3, with 14 bases in between.

This clonotype was seen ten or more times. The CDR3 DNA reads as TGCAGTGCTAGAGGATTGGGGGACCACAATGAGCAGTTCTTC. Protein sequence: CSARGLGDHNEQFF. The chain combines TRBV20-1 with TRBJ2-1; D could derive from TRBD1 or TRBD2 (5 bases each). This CDR3 has 14 amino acids. Trimming took 1 base from V and 5 from J, leaving 12 bases between them. CDR1 is DFQATT and CDR2 is SNEGSKA in the germline V gene (reference sequence).

Many counts were recorded for this clonotype. The chain recombines TRBV28 with TRBJ1-2; possibly TRBD1 for D (6 bases). Deletions cut 3 bases from V and 6 bases from J, with 14 bases between. The CDR3 has 14 amino acids. Germline V gives CDR1 MDHEN, CDR2 SYDVKM. The CDR3 is CASSFPGALDGYTF. The CDR3 region has the DNA TGTGCCAGCAGTTTCCCAGGGGCGCTCGATGGCTACACCTTC.

There are many counts of this clonotype. The chain employs TRBV5-6 and TRBJ2-7; D possibly corresponds to TRBD1 (5 bases). The germline gives CDR1 SGHDT, CDR2 YYEEEE. This CDR3 region has 14 residues. V dropped 1 base and J dropped 3 bases, with 11 bases sitting between them. CDR3 sequence (DNA): TGTGCCAGCAGCTTGTTGGACATTTACTACGAGCAGTACTTC. Encoded protein: CASSLLDIYYEQYF.

This clonotype showed up many times. The V call is TRBV7-9, the J call TRBJ2-7; 7 nucleotides agree with TRBD2. The germline gives CDR1 SEHNR, CDR2 FQNEAQ (reference sequence). Trimming removed 3 bases from V and 7 bases from J; junction bases left unmatched: 0. The CDR3 spans 11 residues. The chain's CDR3 is CASSFGREQYF. CDR3 nucleotides: TGTGCCAGCAGCTTCGGGAGGGAGCAGTACTTC.

This clonotype was seen at least ten times. The genes are TRBV29-1 and TRBJ1-1; no clear D gene. CDR3 size: 12 residues. With 3 bases removed from V and 1 base from J, the gap between germline ends came to 6 bases. The germline gives CDR1 SQVTM, CDR2 ANQGSEA. The CDR3, as DNA: TGCAGCGTTGAGTACGGGAACACTGAAGCTTTCTTT. Translation gives CSVEYGNTEAFF.

In its sample, this clonotype was seen many times. This rearrangement joins TRBV4-1 to TRBJ2-1; D is perhaps TRBD2 (6 bases). Germline V lookup: CDR1 MGHRA, CDR2 YSYEKL. Trimming removed 1 base from V and 4 bases from J, with 11 bases in between. The CDR3 is 15 residues long. CDR3 region: CASSQVLGLYNEQFF. The CDR3 nucleotides are TGCGCCAGCAGCCAAGTGCTGGGACTTTACAATGAGCAGTTCTTC.

This clonotype was observed a few times. The V call is TRBV9, the J call TRBJ2-7; 10 bases line up with TRBD1. CDR3 length equals 15 residues. Germline-derived CDR1 and CDR2 are SGDLS and YYNGEE. V lost 3 bases, J lost 5 bases, and 8 bases stayed unmatched. The CDR3 protein is CASSASGTGVDEQYF. In DNA form, the CDR3 reads TGTGCCAGCAGCGCGAGTGGGACAGGGGTTGACGAGCAGTACTTC.